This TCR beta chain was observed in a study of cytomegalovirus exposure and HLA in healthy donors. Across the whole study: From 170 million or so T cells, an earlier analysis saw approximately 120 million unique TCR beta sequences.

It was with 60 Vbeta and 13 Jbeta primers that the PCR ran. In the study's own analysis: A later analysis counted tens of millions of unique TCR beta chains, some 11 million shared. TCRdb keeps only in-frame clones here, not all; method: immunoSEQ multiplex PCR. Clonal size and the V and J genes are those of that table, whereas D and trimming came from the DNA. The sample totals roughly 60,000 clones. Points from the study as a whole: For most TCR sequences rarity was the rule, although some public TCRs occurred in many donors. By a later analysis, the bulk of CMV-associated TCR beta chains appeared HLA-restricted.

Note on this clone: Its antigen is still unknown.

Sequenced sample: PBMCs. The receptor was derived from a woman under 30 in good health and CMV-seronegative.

CDR3 residues: CASSSPTGTSGSSEQYF. In DNA form, the CDR3 reads TGTGCCAGCAGCTCCCCAACCGGGACTAGCGGGAGCAGCGAGCAGTACTTC. This chain uses TRBV7-9 with TRBJ2-7, with 14 bases matching TRBD2. CDR3 length equals 17 residues. Germline CDR1 reads SEHNR; CDR2 reads FQNEAQ (reference sequence). With V trimmed by 4 bases and J by 6 bases, 11 bases remained unmatched.